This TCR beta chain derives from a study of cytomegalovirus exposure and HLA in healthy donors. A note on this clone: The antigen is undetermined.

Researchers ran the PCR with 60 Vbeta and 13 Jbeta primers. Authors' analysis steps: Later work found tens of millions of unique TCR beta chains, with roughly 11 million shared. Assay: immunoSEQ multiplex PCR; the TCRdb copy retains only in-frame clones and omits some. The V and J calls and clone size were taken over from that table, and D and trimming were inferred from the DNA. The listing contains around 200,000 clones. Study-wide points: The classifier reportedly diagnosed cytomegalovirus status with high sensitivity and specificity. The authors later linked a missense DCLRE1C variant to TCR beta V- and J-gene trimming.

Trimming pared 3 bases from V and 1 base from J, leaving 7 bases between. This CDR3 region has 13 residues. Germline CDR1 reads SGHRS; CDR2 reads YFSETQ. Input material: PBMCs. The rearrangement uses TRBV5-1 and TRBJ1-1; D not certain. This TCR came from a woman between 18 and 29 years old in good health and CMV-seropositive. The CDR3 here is CASSSSGNTEAFF. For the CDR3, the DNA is TGCGCCAGCAGCTCCAGTGGGAACACTGAAGCTTTCTTT. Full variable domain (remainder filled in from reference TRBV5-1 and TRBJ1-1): KAGVTQTPRYLIKTRGQQVTLSCSPISGHRSVSWYQQTPGQGLQFLFEYFSETQRNKGNFPGRFSGRQFSNSRSEMNVSTLELGDSALYLCASSSSGNTEAFFGQGTRLTVV.